These T cell receptor beta chains were read from a single sample in a study of CD8+CD57+ T cells in acquired aplastic anemia. TCRdb re-derived calls from the reads in MiXCR, one entry per CDR3 protein. The profile covers 150,000 to 200,000 distinct CDR3 sequences, with about two thirds appearing a single time and 40% to 55% taken by the ten largest. What was sequenced was sorted CD4+, CD8+, or CD8+CD57+ T cells (not recorded which) from PBMCs. These receptors came from a human donor with aplastic anemia. The CDR3 runs from the conserved cysteine through the conserved F or W. Each record gives: clone size, D gene, V gene, J gene, CDR3 DNA, CDR3 protein. The D gene is left open where the match is weak. Only some rows state a clone size, as once, few, many or a class for expanded clones.

>NA|TRBD2|TRBV15|TRBJ2-1
TGTGCCACCAGCAGAGGGATTCAGCGGGGGGGCCCCTACAATGAGCAGTTCTTC
CATSRGIQRGGPYNEQFF
>once|TRBD2|TRBV10-1|TRBJ2-1
TGCGCCAGCAGTGCATGGGGGGCGGGGGGGCGTTATGAGCAGTTCTTC
CASSAWGAGGRYEQFF
>NA|NA|TRBV7-2|TRBJ2-3
TGTGCCAGCAGCCTAGTCCCCACTATCACAGATACGCAGTATTTT
CASSLVPTITDTQYF
>NA|TRBD2|TRBV20-1|TRBJ2-5
TGCAGTGTTCGGGAGGTCCTCTTCAATGAGCAGTACTTC
CSVREVLFNEQYF
>few|TRBD2|TRBV7-9|TRBJ2-7
TGTGCCAGCAGCCCCCGGACTAGCGTATCCTACGAGCAGTACTTC
CASSPRTSVSYEQYF
>NA|TRBD2|TRBV7-8|TRBJ2-1
TGTGCCAGCAGCACATGGACTAGCGGGAGAGGAGAGACCCAGCACTTC
CASSTWTSGRGETQHF
>NA|TRBD1|TRBV19|TRBJ1-4
TGTGCCAGTACCGAGACAGGGGTGGGTGAAAAACTGTTTTTT
CASTETGVGEKLFF
>NA|TRBD1|TRBV29-1|TRBJ2-7
TGCGGCGTTGACGGGACAGGCTACGAGCAGTACTTC
CGVDGTGYEQYF
>NA|TRBD1|TRBV19|TRBJ1-2
TGTGCCAGTACCGAGGGGGGACAGGACAACTATGGCTACACCTTC
CASTEGGQDNYGYTF
>NA|NA|TRBV7-6|TRBJ2-7
TGTGCCAGCAGCTTAGTCTACAGGACCTACGAGCAGTACTTC
CASSLVYRTYEQYF
>NA|TRBD2|TRBV9|TRBJ2-7
TGTGCCAGCAGCGACGGGAGGGGCTCCTACGAGCAGTACTTC
CASSDGRGSYEQYF
>NA|TRBD1|TRBV7-2|TRBJ2-5
TGTGCCAGCAGCTCCACTACAGGGGGCGTAGGGACCCAGTACTTC
CASSSTTGGVGTQYF